This T cell receptor (beta chain) was identified during a study of blood T cells in healthy people across ages. Combining a sample-barcoded 5' primer with a J-beta primer mix, a second PCR ran for roughly 6 to 11 cycles. TCRdb used MiXCR to reprocess the 5' RACE reads, holding one entry per CDR3 protein. The sample gives 800,000 or so distinct CDR3 sequences, about 59% of which show up once; roughly 26% is in the top ten. Per-sample PBMC isolation yielded at least 6.5 million cells. Per sample, extraction of total RNA gave at least 6 micrograms in every case. V gave up 0 bases and J gave up 7 bases; unmatched junction bases: 7. Germline V gene lookup returns CDR1 SGHRS and CDR2 YFSETQ. The CDR3 is 16 residues long. Only a few counts were recorded for this clonotype.

The TCR comes from a young man in good health. V usage is TRBV5-1 and J usage is TRBJ2-4; TRBD2 agrees at 10 bases. The sequencing sample was made of blood. In DNA, the CDR3 is TGCGCCAGCAGCTTGGGCAGCGGGGGGGCTATGAACATTCAGTACTTC. Translated: CASSLGSGGAMNIQYF.